This T cell receptor (beta chain) derives from a study of T cell clonality in common variable immunodeficiency. Study-wide findings and caveats: CVID subjects had higher TCRbeta clonality than healthy controls, most marked in about a third. CVID subjects shared fewer TCRbeta clones than healthy controls did.

This clone appeared many times. Antigen: not known. The read terminates 3 residues before the CDR3 end, so the remaining end is supplied by the germline J gene. Equal genomic DNA amounts from CVID and control samples were sequenced. TCRdb's copy holds only in-frame clones and misses some; the assay was immunoSEQ multiplex PCR. Singletons are absent from the sample, which has about 47,000 clones. The ends lost 6 bases at V and 0 bases at J; junction bases unmatched: 5. The germline V gene encodes CDR1 DFQATT and CDR2 SNEGSKA (reference sequence). The CDR3 contains 14 residues. Caucasian heritage predominated among both patients and controls.

V usage is TRBV20-1 and J usage is TRBJ2-3; 8 bases fit TRBD2. This TCR was sampled from a person aged 18 to 75 in good health. Sequencing was carried out using peripheral blood mononuclear cells. The sequenced CDR3 bases are TGCAGTGCAGCAGCGGGGGCTAGCACAGATACG. Translating gives CSAAAGASTDT. From start to end, the CDR3 is CSAAAGASTDTQYF.